This is a list of T cell receptor beta chains from one sample in a study of blood T cell repertoires in COVID-19. TCRdb's copy holds only in-frame clones and misses some; the assay was immunoSEQ multiplex PCR. The top ten hold around 6.7% of the sample, which has about 180,000 clones, over 70% seen once. Specimen: peripheral blood. The receptors here all came from a woman aged 40 to 55 with COVID-19, enrolled during active disease. Both conserved end residues are part of each CDR3. Each record gives: D gene, V gene, J gene, CDR3 protein, CDR3 DNA. A D gene is named only where the DNA matches it firmly.

>TRBD1|TRBV3-1/TRBV3-2|TRBJ1-2
CASSPDLGQGAATGYTF
TGTGCCAGCAGCCCGGATTTAGGACAGGGGGCGGCGACGGGCTACACCTTC
>TRBD2|TRBV19|TRBJ2-6
CASKPGGDSSGANVLTF
TGTGCCAGTAAACCGGGGGGTGACAGCTCTGGGGCCAACGTCCTGACTTTC
>TRBD1|TRBV2|TRBJ1-5
CASSVAGGSQPQHF
TGTGCCAGCAGTGTGGCAGGGGGCAGTCAGCCCCAGCATTTT
>TRBD1|TRBV10-1|TRBJ1-6
CASSPDRGRSPLHF
TGCGCCAGCAGTCCAGACAGGGGGCGTTCACCCCTCCACTTT
>-|TRBV28|TRBJ2-2
CASSLSWAISNTGELFF
TGTGCCAGCAGTTTATCTTGGGCCATTTCGAACACCGGGGAGCTGTTTTTT
>-|TRBV19|TRBJ2-3
CASRLVGGPSTDTQYF
TGTGCCAGTCGCCTCGTGGGAGGACCTAGCACAGATACGCAGTATTTT
>-|TRBV2|TRBJ1-1
CARTTGITNTEAFF
TGTGCCAGGACTACAGGGATCACCAACACTGAAGCTTTCTTT
>-|TRBV4-1|TRBJ1-4
CASSQEQPFNNEKLFF
TGCGCCAGCAGCCAAGAACAGCCTTTCAATAATGAAAAACTGTTTTTT
>TRBD2|TRBV28|TRBJ2-5
CASSMLQGGQETQYF
TGTGCCAGCAGTATGCTCCAGGGAGGGCAAGAGACCCAGTACTTC
>-|TRBV4-2|TRBJ2-7
CASSQDSRQLYEQYF
TGTGCCAGCAGCCAAGATTCGAGACAGCTATACGAGCAGTACTTC
>-|TRBV7-9|TRBJ1-3
CALHDSPSGNTIYF
TGTGCCTTACATGATTCTCCATCTGGAAACACCATATATTTT
>TRBD2|TRBV3-1/TRBV3-2|TRBJ2-7
CASSTPTSGVIYEQYF
TGTGCCAGCAGTACTCCTACTAGCGGGGTAATCTACGAGCAGTACTTC
>TRBD1|TRBV7-9|TRBJ1-2
CASSPPGQAYYGYTF
TGTGCCAGCAGCCCCCCCGGACAGGCATACTATGGCTACACCTTC
>TRBD1|TRBV23-1|TRBJ1-4
CASSQFRQGALDEKLFF
TGCGCCAGCAGTCAATTCCGACAGGGGGCATTGGATGAAAAACTGTTTTTT
>TRBD1|TRBV5-1|TRBJ1-2
CASSLTGTGPIEGGYTF
TGCGCCAGCAGCTTAACCGGGACAGGGCCCATCGAGGGTGGCTACACCTTC
>TRBD1|TRBV2|TRBJ2-5
CASSSDSTGAQETQYF
TGTGCCAGCAGTTCAGACTCGACAGGGGCTCAAGAGACCCAGTACTTC
>TRBD1|TRBV29-1|TRBJ1-2
CSAFLDRVSGYTF
TGCAGCGCTTTCTTGGACAGGGTTAGTGGCTACACCTTC
>-|TRBV6-5|TRBJ1-1
CASSYSRAANTEAFF
TGTGCCAGCAGTTACTCGAGGGCAGCGAACACTGAAGCTTTCTTT